Listed below are T cell receptor beta chains from one sample, sequenced in a study of T cell changes during pregnancy in multiple sclerosis. Using immunoSEQ multiplex PCR, the repertoire was profiled, and TCRdb retains in-frame clones only, with some absent. The data contain 35,000 to 45,000 clones, approximately 91% of them singletons. The sample was CD8+ T cells from peripheral blood mononuclear cells, taken in the first trimester of pregnancy. These receptors all stem from a female donor with multiple sclerosis, enrolled in a pregnancy study. CDR3s include the opening cysteine and the closing phenylalanine or tryptophan. D genes are given only for firm matches. A row's size may be missing; if present it is once, few, many or a size class.

j_call clone_size cdr3_length d_call v_call cdr3_aa cdr3_nt
TRBJ2-3 few 17 TRBD2 TRBV4-2 CASSPVGSGGASDTQYF TGTGCCAGCAGCCCCGTTGGCAGCGGGGGGGCCTCAGATACGCAGTATTTT
TRBJ2-3 - 16 TRBD1 TRBV10-3 CAIRGQGAHYTDTQYF TGTGCCATCAGGGGACAGGGGGCGCATTACACAGATACGCAGTATTTT
TRBJ1-6 - 19 TRBD1 TRBV18 CASSPFDRVSISYNSPLHF TGTGCCAGCTCACCCTTCGACAGGGTTAGCATCTCATATAATTCACCCCTCCACTTT
TRBJ2-7 - 16 - TRBV5-8 CASSLGRGQSLYEQYF TGTGCCAGCAGCTTGGGGCGCGGACAGAGTTTATACGAGCAGTACTTC
TRBJ2-3 - 18 - TRBV4-1 CASSQDLTALISTDTQYF TGCGCCAGCAGCCAAGATTTAACTGCCCTAATCAGCACAGATACGCAGTATTTT
TRBJ2-3 - 13 TRBD1 TRBV5-5 CASSQTGLDTQYF TGTGCCAGCAGCCAGACAGGGTTGGATACGCAGTATTTT
TRBJ2-3 - 16 TRBD1 TRBV7-3 CASSAIRGSGTDTQYF TGTGCCAGCAGCGCCATCAGGGGGAGTGGCACAGATACGCAGTATTTT
TRBJ1-1 - 14 - TRBV4-3 CASSQEWANTEAFF TGCGCCAGCAGCCAAGAATGGGCCAACACTGAAGCTTTCTTT
TRBJ1-6 few 15 - TRBV19 CASSIIGRGDSPLHF TGTGCCAGTAGTATCATAGGCAGGGGCGATTCACCCCTCCACTTT
TRBJ2-7 - 13 - TRBV7-2 CASSLETAYEQYF TGTGCCAGCAGCTTAGAAACAGCATACGAGCAGTACTTC
TRBJ2-3 - 15 - TRBV6-1 CASSVEAGSTDTQYF TGTGCCAGCAGTGTAGAGGCGGGGAGCACAGATACGCAGTATTTT
TRBJ1-2 once 11 - TRBV27 CASKGGAGYTF TGTGCCAGCAAAGGGGGGGCTGGCTACACCTTC
TRBJ1-2 - 15 - TRBV5-4 CASSSVEELWYGYTF TGTGCCAGCAGCTCCGTAGAGGAACTCTGGTATGGCTACACCTTC
TRBJ2-7 - 14 - TRBV7-6 CASSLGAGSYEQYF TGTGCCAGCAGCTTAGGGGCTGGCTCCTACGAGCAGTACTTC
TRBJ1-1 - 13 - TRBV7-9 CASSLGPETEAFF TGTGCCAGCAGCTTAGGTCCCGAGACTGAAGCTTTCTTT
TRBJ1-2 - 12 - TRBV5-4 CASVGGIEGYTF TGTGCCTCGGTGGGGGGGATCGAAGGCTACACCTTC
TRBJ2-7 - 15 TRBD1 TRBV9 CASSARGTGSYEQYF TGTGCCAGCAGCGCCCGCGGGACAGGGTCATACGAGCAGTACTTC
TRBJ1-2 - 12 - TRBV5-4 CASSSGDYGYTF TGTGCCAGCAGCTCGGGGGATTATGGCTACACCTTC
TRBJ2-7 - 15 TRBD1 TRBV13 CASSSRTGNTYEQYF TGTGCCAGCAGCTCCCGGACAGGGAACACCTACGAGCAGTACTTC
TRBJ1-1 - 16 - TRBV7-9 CASSFRTSFMNTEAFF TGTGCCAGCAGCTTTCGGACTTCCTTCATGAACACTGAAGCTTTCTTT
TRBJ2-2 - 15 - TRBV5-8 CASSWGGRNTGELFF TGTGCCAGCAGCTGGGGGGGGCGGAACACCGGGGAGCTGTTTTTT
TRBJ1-2 once 14 - TRBV13 CASSLVSGKNGYTF TGTGCCAGCAGCTTAGTTTCGGGGAAGAATGGCTACACCTTC
TRBJ1-5 - 13 - TRBV4-1 CASSPVQNQPQHF TGCGCCAGCAGCCCAGTTCAGAATCAGCCCCAGCATTTT
TRBJ2-7 - 15 TRBD1 TRBV15 CATSGGTGGVYEQYF TGTGCCACCAGCGGCGGGACAGGGGGCGTCTACGAGCAGTACTTC
TRBJ1-6 - 14 - TRBV11-1 CASSRTGNNSPLHF TGTGCCAGCAGCCGAACAGGGAATAATTCACCCCTCCACTTT
TRBJ2-5 - 14 - TRBV19 CASSIGSGWETQYF TGTGCCAGTAGTATTGGGTCGGGTTGGGAGACCCAGTACTTC
TRBJ2-7 - 10 - TRBV30 CAWSGTYMYF TGTGCCTGGAGTGGGACATACATGTACTTC
TRBJ1-5 - 15 TRBD1 TRBV7-2 CASSSGRGRSQPQHF TGTGCCAGCAGCTCCGGCAGGGGGCGGTCACAGCCCCAGCATTTT
TRBJ1-2 - 13 TRBD1 TRBV27 CASSLGQGYGYTF TGTGCCAGCAGTTTGGGACAGGGCTATGGCTACACCTTC
TRBJ1-4 - 14 - TRBV4-3 CASSQDLGDEKLFF TGCGCCAGCAGCCAAGATCTAGGGGATGAAAAACTGTTTTTT
TRBJ2-2 - 15 - TRBV7-9 CASSRGGQNTGELFF TGTGCCAGCAGCAGGGGGGGGCAGAACACCGGGGAGCTGTTTTTT
TRBJ1-5 - 16 - TRBV7-3 CASSFRGGREGQPQHF TGTGCCAGCAGCTTTCGGGGAGGGCGGGAAGGACAGCCCCAGCATTTT
TRBJ1-2 - 11 - TRBV10-3 CAIRAPYGYTF TGTGCCATCAGAGCCCCCTATGGCTACACCTTC
TRBJ2-7 - 14 - TRBV21-1 CASSTGQGPHEQYF TGTGCCAGCAGCACCGGACAGGGGCCCCACGAGCAGTACTTC
TRBJ2-7 - 15 TRBD1 TRBV10-3 CAISESEDRYYEQYF TGTGCCATCAGTGAGTCGGAGGACAGGTACTACGAGCAGTACTTC
TRBJ1-1 - 13 - TRBV5-6 CASSLGARAEAFF TGTGCCAGCAGCTTAGGAGCCAGGGCTGAAGCTTTCTTT
TRBJ1-6 - 15 TRBD1 TRBV6-1 CASSEQTGGNSPLHF TGTGCCAGCAGTGAACAAACAGGGGGGAATTCACCCCTCCACTTT